One sample yielded the 27 T cell receptor beta chains listed below, sequenced in a study of immune characterization of retroperitoneal liposarcoma. TCRdb itself ran the PCR reads through MiXCR, one entry per CDR3 protein. The sample lists some 9,900 distinct CDR3 sequences; 25% to 30% were seen once. Sequencing used tumor tissue. Receptor source: a male donor with retroperitoneal liposarcoma.

The rearrangement links TRBV7-2 to TRBJ1-3; tentative D call: TRBD1 (5 bases). The CDR3 extends over 16 amino acids. Trimming removed 1 base at V and 5 bases at J, with 15 bases between. Germline V gene lookup returns CDR1 SGHTA and CDR2 FQGNSA. CDR3 sequence (DNA): TGTGCCAGCAGCTTAGGACAGATAGTTAGCCGAAACACCATATATTTT. As protein: CASSLGQIVSRNTIYF.

This chain links TRBV10-2 with TRBJ2-3; 8 bases map to TRBD1. The J call may be incorrect, as the DNA end agrees better with TRBJ2-7. CDR3 size: 12 residues. Germline V gene sequence: CDR1 WSHSY, CDR2 SAAADI. The CDR3 here is CASLGQGHEQYF. The CDR3 bases are TGCGCCAGCCTTGGACAGGGCCACGAGCAGTACTTC.

There are a few counts of this clonotype. The CDR3 DNA reads TGTGCCAGCAGGCCAGGGGGGGGCACTGAAGCTTTCTTT. Its translation is CASRPGGGTEAFF. The chain combines TRBV7-6 with TRBJ1-1, with TRBD1 identical over 7 bases. CDR3 length: 13 amino acids. Looked up from germline, CDR1 is SGHVS and CDR2 is FNYEAQ. V gave up 6 bases and J gave up 4 bases; unmatched junction bases: 5.

This clonotype qualifies as medium-sized (0.01 to 0.1%). The V and J genes are TRBV7-2 and TRBJ2-6, with D perhaps TRBD1 (6 bases). Trimming pared 4 bases from V and 0 bases from J, leaving 13 bases between. This CDR3 has 17 residues. Germline V gene sequence: CDR1 SGHTA, CDR2 FQGNSA. The CDR3 region is CASSSGQSYSGANVLTF. The CDR3 DNA follows: TGTGCCAGCAGCTCTGGACAGTCTTACTCTGGGGCCAACGTCCTGACTTTC.

This clonotype occurred a few times. V is TRBV6-1 and J is TRBJ2-1, with 9 positions matching TRBD1. V shed 2 bases, J shed 10 bases, and the junction held 12 bases outside the gene matches. Germline CDR1 is MNHNS and CDR2 is SASEGT. The CDR3 consists of 16 residues. For the CDR3, the DNA is TGTGCCAGCAGTGAATCCTCCGGGACAGGGAACGACGAGCAGTTCTTC. Encoded protein: CASSESSGTGNDEQFF.

This clonotype was detected ten times or more. V gene TRBV11-2 combines with J gene TRBJ2-1, with no clear D. The DNA matches TRBJ2-5 better at its end, which makes the J call doubtful. The CDR3 is 12 amino acids. Germline lookup yields CDR1 SGHAT and CDR2 FQNNGV. CDR3 region: CASSLTTETQYF. DNA of the CDR3: TGTGCCAGCAGCCTTACGACGGAGACCCAGTACTTC.

Concerning this clonotype: With a much larger clone just one base away, this may be a read error. The rearrangement joins TRBV7-2 to TRBJ2-1; no clear D gene. The CDR3 covers 15 residues. Germline values: CDR1 SGHTA, CDR2 FQGNSA. CDR3 loop: CASSLDPGSFSEQLF. CDR3 bases: TGTGCCAGCAGCTTAGACCCGGGTAGCTTCAGCGAGCAGTTATTC.

This clonotype was detected many times. The rearrangement joins TRBV12-3 or TRBV12-4 to TRBJ2-1; 7 bases map to TRBD1. J lost 13 bases, V lost 7 bases, and 22 bases had no gene match. The CDR3 totals 16 residues. The CDR3 here is CASTPRRTGLKNIQFF. CDR3 coding DNA: TGTGCCAGCACCCCGCGCCGGACAGGCCTCAAAAACATTCAGTTCTTC.

This clonotype was found once. This chain uses TRBV6-6 with TRBJ2-1; no clear D. The better agreement between TRBJ2-7 and the DNA end casts doubt on the J call. CDR1 MNHNY and CDR2 SVGAGI come from the germline V gene (reference sequence). This CDR3 has 15 residues. The CDR3 DNA reads TGTGCCAGCAGTTACTCGGCTAGAGCGAACAATGAGCAGTACTTC. It specifies CASSYSARANNEQYF.

This chain links TRBV4-1 with TRBJ2-1; 9 nucleotides align to TRBD1. Germline V gene lookup returns CDR1 MGHRA and CDR2 YSYEKL. With 3 bases clipped from V and 8 bases from J, the junction kept 8 bases outside the gene matches. The CDR3 covers 15 residues. The DNA for the CDR3 is TGCGCCAGCAGCCACACGGGGACAGGGTGGGATGAGCAGTTCTTC. As protein: CASSHTGTGWDEQFF.

CDR3 coding DNA: TGTGCCAGCAGCTCCGTGTGGGGGGGCTCCTACGAGCAGTTCTTC. Its translation: CASSSVWGGSYEQFF. V is TRBV11-2 and J is TRBJ2-1; TRBD2 is a possible D gene (7 bases). Trimming cost V 4 bases and J 10 bases, with 20 bases left between them. The CDR3 extends over 15 amino acids. From germline, CDR1 is SGHAT and CDR2 FQNNGV.

By share, this clonotype ranks as medium-sized. CDR3 protein: CASSETWQSYNEQFF. The CDR3 region has the DNA TGTGCCAGCAGTGAAACATGGCAGTCCTACAATGAGCAGTTCTTC. The chain joins TRBV6-1 to TRBJ2-1, with D hard to call. The CDR3 extends over 15 amino acids. Germline V lookup: CDR1 MNHNS, CDR2 SASEGT. V was clipped by 2 bases and J by 1 base, with 9 bases between them.

Judged by abundance, this clonotype is medium-sized. The rearrangement uses TRBV6-1 and TRBJ2-1; no reliable D call. The end of the DNA aligns better with TRBJ2-7, so the J call may be wrong. This CDR3 spans 13 amino acids. Germline CDR1 is MNHNS and CDR2 is SASEGT. CDR3 amino acids: CASRVHGYNEQYF. The CDR3 DNA is TGTGCCAGCAGAGTACATGGATACAATGAGCAGTACTTC.

This chain joins TRBV12-3 or TRBV12-4 and TRBJ2-1; 9 bases are a match to TRBD1. The J call may not be correct, given that the DNA end is closer to TRBJ2-7. This CDR3 contains 14 residues. CDR3 sequence reads: CASRRQGGNYEQYF. CDR3 nucleotides: TGTGCCAGCAGGAGACAGGGGGGAAACTACGAGCAGTACTTC.

By proportion, this clonotype is medium-sized. This CDR3 is CASSLEAWTSGRANEQYF. The CDR3 bases are TGTGCCAGCAGTTTAGAGGCTTGGACTAGCGGGAGGGCCAATGAGCAGTACTTC. The gene calls are TRBV12-3 or TRBV12-4 and TRBJ2-1, with 15 bases identical to TRBD2. Judging by the DNA end, TRBJ2-7 fits better; the J call may be wrong. The CDR3 contains 18 residues.

On this clonotype: A much larger clone lies one base from this, so it may be a read error. This chain uses TRBV11-3 with TRBJ2-1; 7 bases line up with TRBD2. The CDR3 totals 16 residues. Germline V gene data show CDR1 as SGHNT and CDR2 as YENEEA. Unmatched junction bases numbered 9, after V lost 1 base and J lost 6 bases. CDR3 protein: CASSLGGLPSSNEQFF. CDR3 nucleotide sequence: TGTGCCAGCAGCTTAGGGGGACTACCTTCATCCAATGAGCAGTTCTTC.

V is TRBV6-6 and J is TRBJ1-1; D unclear. The CDR3 is 14 residues long. In germline, CDR1 is MNHNY, CDR2 SVGAGI (reference sequence). The V end lost 0 bases, the J end lost 5 bases, and 10 bases lay between the germline ends. CDR3 nucleotides: TGTGCCAGCAGTTACTCGATCGTTCTTACTGAAGCTTTCTTT. Protein: CASSYSIVLTEAFF.

This clonotype was seen repeatedly, ten times or more. This chain uses TRBV7-2 with TRBJ2-1, with a tentative D call TRBD2 (6 bases). Gene TRBJ2-7 matches the end of the DNA better, so the J call may be wrong. The CDR3 covers 13 residues. Germline V gene sequence: CDR1 SGHTA, CDR2 FQGNSA. In DNA form, the CDR3 reads TGTGCCAGCAGCTTGAGGCGGGACTACGAGCAGTACTTC. This codes for CASSLRRDYEQYF.

This chain joins TRBV11-3 and TRBJ2-5; D might be TRBD1 (5 bases). Trimming stripped 4 bases from V and 3 bases from J, with 15 bases between. From germline, CDR1 is SGHNT and CDR2 YENEEA. The CDR3 is 15 residues long. CDR3 DNA: TGTGCCAGCAGCTCGTACGAAGGGGTCGAAGAGACCCAGTACTTC. It codes for CASSSYEGVEETQYF.

Sample share makes this clonotype medium-sized. V is TRBV7-2 and J is TRBJ1-1; 9 bases are a match to TRBD1. V was clipped by 5 bases and J by 5 bases; unmatched bases: 12. Germline loops: CDR1 SGHTA, CDR2 FQGNSA. The CDR3 totals 16 residues. The CDR3 nucleotides are TGTGCCAGCAGCCCCCAACCCGGACAGGGGCGAACTGAAGCTTTCTTT. It is translated as CASSPQPGQGRTEAFF.

The J gene is TRBJ1-1, the V gene TRBV6-5; D is undetermined. CDR1 and CDR2 from the germline V gene are MNHEY and SVGAGI. The CDR3 contains 14 residues. V was clipped by 2 bases and J by 5 bases, with 12 bases between them. CDR3 loop: CASSYTVRRTEAFF. The CDR3, as DNA: TGTGCCAGCAGTTACACGGTCAGAAGAACTGAAGCTTTCTTT.

Regarding this clonotype: This sequence may be a read error, since a much larger clone differs from it by one base. DNA of the CDR3: TGTGCCAGCAGTTTCGGGGGCGTAAGGCCCGAGCAGTACTTC. This sequence encodes CASSFGGVRPEQYF. The V gene is TRBV27, the J gene TRBJ2-5, with D perhaps being TRBD1 or TRBD2 (6 bases each). Matching the DNA end better, TRBJ2-7 makes the J call doubtful. Germline assignment: CDR1 MNHEY and CDR2 SMNVEV (reference sequence). The CDR3 loop spans 14 amino acids.

This clonotype is judged medium-sized. J is TRBJ2-1 and V is TRBV7-2, with D uncertain. The CDR3 has 11 residues. The V gene's germline CDR1 is SGHTA and CDR2 FQGNSA. Deletions cut 2 bases from V and 13 bases from J, with 9 bases between. The CDR3: CASSLRETQFF. Here the CDR3 DNA reads TGTGCCAGCAGCTTAAGAGAGACCCAGTTCTTC. The whole variable domain, remainder taken from reference TRBV7-2 and TRBJ2-1, is GAGVSQSPSNKVTEKGKDVELRCDPISGHTALYWYRQSLGQGLEFLIYFQGNSAPDKSGLPSDRFSAERTGGSVSTLTIQRTQQEDSAVYLCASSLRETQFFGPGTRLTVL.

V and J are TRBV6-5 and TRBJ2-5; 10 bases fit TRBD1. CDR1 and CDR2 (germline): MNHEY, SVGAGI. The V gene end was trimmed by 4 bases and the J gene end by 4 bases; junction bases not matched to a gene: 6. The CDR3 consists of 15 residues. CDR3 loop: CASSSQGTGVETQYF. The DNA of the CDR3 is TGTGCCAGCAGTTCCCAAGGGACAGGGGTAGAGACCCAGTACTTC.

By frequency in the sample, this clonotype is large. This sequence joins TRBV6-6 and TRBJ2-1, with D possibly being TRBD1 or TRBD2 (6 bases each). TRBJ2-5 explains the end of the DNA better; the J call may be wrong. The CDR3 sequence is 14 residues long. Germline values: CDR1 MNHNY, CDR2 SVGAGI (reference sequence). The CDR3 sequence is CASSYRRTGAPQYF. The CDR3 DNA reads TGTGCCAGCAGTTACCGACGCACGGGGGCGCCCCAGTACTTC.

This clonotype was counted once. The chain carries TRBV28 and TRBJ2-5; 7 bases line up with TRBD2. The DNA matches TRBJ2-7 better at its end, which makes the J call doubtful. The CDR3 covers 14 residues. Germline V gives CDR1 MDHEN, CDR2 SYDVKM. The CDR3 DNA reads TGTGCCAGCAGAGTTGCGGGGGTAACCTACGAGCAGTACTTC. Amino acids: CASRVAGVTYEQYF.

In its sample, this clonotype ranks as medium-sized (0.01 to 0.1%). DNA for the CDR3: TGTGCCAGCAGTTCCGAGCGGGGGGGGGGCGATGAGCAGTTCTTC. It specifies CASSSERGGGDEQFF. The V gene is TRBV12-3 or TRBV12-4, the J gene TRBJ2-1; 10 nucleotides match TRBD2. J gave up 8 bases and V 4 bases, and 8 bases lay outside the gene matches. The CDR3 runs 15 residues.